This T cell receptor beta chain was identified during a study of cytomegalovirus exposure and HLA in healthy donors (dated by TCRdb to about 2017). At the level of the whole study: The roughly 700 repertoires of the first cohort and the 120 validation repertoires were produced on the same platform, according to a later analysis. The study aimed to test whether signatures of past pathogen exposure could be identified by cataloging public T cell receptors. In addition to the first cohort of 666 subjects, a separate validation cohort of some 120 different subjects was used. The study combined high-throughput TCR immunosequencing, statistical association of individual TCRs with disease status, and machine learning to predict cytomegalovirus infection status.

The CDR3 spans 15 residues, from the cysteine through the phenylalanine. The DNA shown is the 45-base CDR3, in frame from base 1. The V and J ends are trimmed by 5 bases and 3 bases, leaving 16 bases between them. CDR1 is given as MNHNY and CDR2 as SVGAGI, both from the germline V gene (reference sequence). Comments on this clone: Its target antigen remains unknown. Base qualities were left out, and no much larger clone turns up one base away.

Receptors were amplified or captured by the immunoSEQ multiplex PCR assay. As for the original processing: A statistical classification framework was built to diagnose cytomegalovirus status from the catalog of TCR beta chain sequences. TCRdb stores this immuneACCESS table with in-frame sequences only. Part of the clones is absent; in the studies checked, under half of the shortfall reflects unresolved V genes, and no reason is known for the rest. The V and J calls and clone size come from that table; D and trimming were worked out from the DNA. The sample records approximately 140,000 clones, around nine tenths of which are singletons. 8.5% to 9.5% of the sample goes to the ten largest clones. Here is what the overall study found, with its caveats: It was suggested by the authors that the approach could potentially be generalized to other disease states and immunological phenotypes. Subsequent analysis determined that TCRs grouped into clusters in the first cohort also showed a tendency toward co-occurrence across the roughly 120 validation repertoires, and about 94% of cluster scores exceeded 0. The classifier was reported to diagnose cytomegalovirus status with high specificity and sensitivity in both the original cohort and the validation cohort. Most TCR sequences were seen in very few donors, while some public TCRs were found in many individuals. Three of the identified cytomegalovirus-associated TCR beta chains were confirmed in vitro to be specific for cytomegalovirus antigens. A total of fewer than 200 TCR beta chains were listed by the study as associated with cytomegalovirus. The validation cohort had no HLA typing available for a later analysis, so co-occurrence within that cohort was assessed over all 110 or so repertoires.

The donors were included in the validation cohort of 90 to 150 subjects, a group kept apart from the roughly 680-subject first cohort. The clonotype comes from a man between 18 and 29 years old in good health and CMV-seropositive. Sequencing was performed on PBMCs. The sequence joins TRBV6-6 to TRBJ2-5; matching of 5 bases hints at TRBD1 as the D gene. The sequenced DNA: TGTGCCAGCAGTCCCGAAATTAGACAGAAAGAGACCCAGTACTTC. It translates as CASSPEIRQKETQYF.